This T cell receptor (beta chain) was sequenced for a study of cytomegalovirus exposure and HLA in healthy donors. This clone has just a few counts. The CDR3 extends over 15 amino acids. Trimming cost V 1 base and J 5 bases, with 15 bases left between them. PCR used 60 Vbeta primers and 13 Jbeta primers. Here immunoSEQ multiplex PCR was the method, and the copy in TCRdb shows in-frame clones only, minus some. Among approximately 120,000 clones listed, roughly two thirds were seen once. This clonotype was obtained from a man aged 35 to 55 in good health and CMV-seronegative. This rearrangement joins TRBV5-3 to TRBJ1-1, with D uncertain. TRBV5-3 is noted as an ORF with a role that remains uncertain. The material sequenced was PBMCs. The CDR3 here is CARSLRLWGETEAFF. CDR3 coding DNA: TGTGCCAGAAGCTTGCGGCTATGGGGAGAGACTGAAGCTTTCTTT.